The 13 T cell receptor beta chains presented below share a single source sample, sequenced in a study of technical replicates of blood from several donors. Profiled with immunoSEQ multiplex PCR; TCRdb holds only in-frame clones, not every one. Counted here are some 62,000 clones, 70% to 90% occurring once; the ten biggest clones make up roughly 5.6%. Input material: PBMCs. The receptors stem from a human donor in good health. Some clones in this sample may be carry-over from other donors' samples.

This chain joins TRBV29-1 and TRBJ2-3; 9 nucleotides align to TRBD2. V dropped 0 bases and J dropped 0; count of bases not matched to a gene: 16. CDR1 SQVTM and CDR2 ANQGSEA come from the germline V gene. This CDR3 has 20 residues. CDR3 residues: CSVEDGGSGGPLTSTDTQYF. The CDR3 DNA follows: TGCAGCGTTGAAGATGGGGGGAGCGGGGGGCCGCTAACTAGCACAGATACGCAGTATTTT.

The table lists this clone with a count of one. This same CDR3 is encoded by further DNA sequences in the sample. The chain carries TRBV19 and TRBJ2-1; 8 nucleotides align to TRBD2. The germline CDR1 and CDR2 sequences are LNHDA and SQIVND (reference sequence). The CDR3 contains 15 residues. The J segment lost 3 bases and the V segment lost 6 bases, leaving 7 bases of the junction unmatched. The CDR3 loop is CASSHLAGGYNEQFF. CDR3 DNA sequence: TGTGCCAGTAGCCACTTGGCGGGGGGCTACAATGAGCAGTTCTTC.

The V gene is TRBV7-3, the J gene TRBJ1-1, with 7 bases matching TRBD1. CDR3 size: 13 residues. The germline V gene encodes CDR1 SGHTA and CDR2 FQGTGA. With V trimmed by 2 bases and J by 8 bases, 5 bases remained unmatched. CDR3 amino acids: CASSLDRAGEAFF. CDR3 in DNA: TGTGCCAGCAGCTTAGACAGGGCCGGGGAAGCTTTCTTT.

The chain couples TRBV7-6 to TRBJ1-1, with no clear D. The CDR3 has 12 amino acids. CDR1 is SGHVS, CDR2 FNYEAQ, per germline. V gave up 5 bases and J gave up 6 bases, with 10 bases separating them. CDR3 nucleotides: TGTGCCAGCAGCCTTAACAGAGCTGAAGCTTTCTTT. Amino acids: CASSLNRAEAFF.

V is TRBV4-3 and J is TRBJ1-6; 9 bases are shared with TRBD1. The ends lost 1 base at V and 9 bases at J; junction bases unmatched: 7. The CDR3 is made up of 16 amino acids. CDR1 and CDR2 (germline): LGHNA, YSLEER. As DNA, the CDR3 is TGCGCCAGCAGCCAAGTAAGGGGGACAGGGTTTTCACCCCTCCACTTT. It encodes CASSQVRGTGFSPLHF.

CDR3 loop: CSVPTGGYGYTF. CDR3 DNA sequence: TGCAGCGTTCCGACAGGGGGCTATGGCTACACCTTC. The genes are TRBV29-1 and TRBJ1-2, with 9 positions matching TRBD1. The V and J ends lost 5 bases and 4 bases, in that order; junction bases with no gene match: 2. Germline V gives CDR1 SQVTM, CDR2 ANQGSEA. This CDR3 is 12 amino acids long.

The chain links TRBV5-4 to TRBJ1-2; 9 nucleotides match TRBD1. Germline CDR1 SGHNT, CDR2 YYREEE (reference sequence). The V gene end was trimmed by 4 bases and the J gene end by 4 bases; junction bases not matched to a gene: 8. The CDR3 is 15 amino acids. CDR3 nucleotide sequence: TGTGCCAGCAGCACAGGGACAGGGTCCATCTATGGCTACACCTTC. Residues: CASSTGTGSIYGYTF.

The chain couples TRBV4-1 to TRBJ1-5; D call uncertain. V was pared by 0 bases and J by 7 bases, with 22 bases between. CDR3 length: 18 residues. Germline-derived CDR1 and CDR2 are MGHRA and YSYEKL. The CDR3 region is CASSQEDPSSGRWQPQHF. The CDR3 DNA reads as TGCGCCAGCAGCCAAGAGGACCCATCGAGCGGGAGGTGGCAGCCCCAGCATTTT.

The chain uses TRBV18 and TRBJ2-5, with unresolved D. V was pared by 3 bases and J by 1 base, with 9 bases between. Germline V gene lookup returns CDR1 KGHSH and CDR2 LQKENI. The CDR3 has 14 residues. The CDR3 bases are TGTGCCAGCTCACCTTCGGGTAGCCAAGAGACCCAGTACTTC. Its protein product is CASSPSGSQETQYF.

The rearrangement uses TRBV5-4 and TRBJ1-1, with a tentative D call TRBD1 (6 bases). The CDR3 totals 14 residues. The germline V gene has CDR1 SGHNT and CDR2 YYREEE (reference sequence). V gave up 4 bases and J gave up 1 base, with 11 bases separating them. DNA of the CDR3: TGTGCCAGCAGCAGAAACAGGGAGAACACTGAAGCTTTCTTT. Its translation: CASSRNRENTEAFF.

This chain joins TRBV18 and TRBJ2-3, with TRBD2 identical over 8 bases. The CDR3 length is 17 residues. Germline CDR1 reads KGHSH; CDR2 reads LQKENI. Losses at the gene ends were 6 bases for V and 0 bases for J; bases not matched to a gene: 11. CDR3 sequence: CASSRQVREVSTDTQYF. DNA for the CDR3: TGTGCCAGCTCCCGACAGGTGCGGGAGGTTAGCACAGATACGCAGTATTTT.

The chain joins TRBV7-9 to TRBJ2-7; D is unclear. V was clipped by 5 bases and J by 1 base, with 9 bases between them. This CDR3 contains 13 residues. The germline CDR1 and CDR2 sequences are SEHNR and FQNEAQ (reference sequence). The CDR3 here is CASSPTASYEQYF. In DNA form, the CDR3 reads TGTGCCAGCAGCCCCACTGCATCCTACGAGCAGTACTTC.

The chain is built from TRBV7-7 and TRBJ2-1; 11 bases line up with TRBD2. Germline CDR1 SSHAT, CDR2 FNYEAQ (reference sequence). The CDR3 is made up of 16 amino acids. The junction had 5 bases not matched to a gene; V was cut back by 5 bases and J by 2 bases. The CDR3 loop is CASSKLAGAPYNEQFF. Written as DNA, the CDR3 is TGTGCCAGCAGCAAACTAGCGGGAGCACCCTACAATGAGCAGTTCTTC.